Listed below are T cell receptor beta chains from one sample, sequenced in a study of monozygotic twins with inflammatory bowel disease. From its re-call of the 5' RACE reads, TCRdb lists each CDR3 protein once, without DNA. The table lists approximately 120,000 distinct CDR3 sequences. The sequenced sample consisted of blood. These receptors came from a human donor with ulcerative colitis or Crohn's disease, or a healthy co-twin of an affected twin (not recorded which). CDR3s include the opening cysteine and the closing phenylalanine or tryptophan. Fields, in order: J gene, V gene, CDR3 protein.

TRBJ1-5 | TRBV6-2/TRBV6-3 | CASSLSLGERNQPQHF
TRBJ1-1 | TRBV12-3/TRBV12-4 | CASSFWGSTEAFF
TRBJ2-5 | TRBV12-3/TRBV12-4 | CASSLLTAETQYF
TRBJ2-1 | TRBV5-1 | CASSWDGAYNEQFF
TRBJ2-2 | TRBV3-1 | CASSRSHPGLAGSFTGELFF
TRBJ2-1 | TRBV9 | CASSIGTQRAGLALGRNEQFF
TRBJ2-3 | TRBV20-1 | CSASQGTDTQYF
TRBJ2-1 | TRBV12-3/TRBV12-4 | CASRLAAGHEQFF
TRBJ1-1 | TRBV11-2 | CASSTRTGMNTEAFF
TRBJ2-7 | TRBV5-1 | CASSFDRDYEQYF
TRBJ1-1 | TRBV9 | CASSPNMGMNTEAFF
TRBJ2-1 | TRBV18 | CASSTDPGPYNEQFF
TRBJ1-2 | TRBV4-3 | CASSQDLGGRGYTF
TRBJ2-1 | TRBV5-1 | CASSSMDRDEQFF
TRBJ2-1 | TRBV9 | CASSPSTGVLGEQFF
TRBJ2-1 | TRBV4-2 | CASSQDPRDGSYNEQFF
TRBJ2-7 | TRBV15 | CATSRGRSDEQYF
TRBJ2-7 | TRBV9 | CASSIDTGFSYEQYF
TRBJ2-3 | TRBV10-3 | CAISERGPTDTQYF
TRBJ2-1 | TRBV20-1 | CSAKPRTGQGYNEQFF
TRBJ1-1 | TRBV7-9 | CASSLRVGLNTEAFF
TRBJ2-3 | TRBV9 | CASSARYTDTQYF
TRBJ1-1 | TRBV7-9 | CASSRDLSTEAFF
TRBJ2-1 | TRBV12-3/TRBV12-4 | CASSFPGLAGGNEQFF
TRBJ2-7 | TRBV2 | CASRETGNAYEQYF
TRBJ2-1 | TRBV19 | CASSMHNEQFF
TRBJ1-5 | TRBV20-1 | CSAAPGQGSNQPQHF
TRBJ1-1 | TRBV5-1 | CASSLDIGGTGDTEAFF
TRBJ2-7 | TRBV6-5 | CASSYYGLGYYEQYF
TRBJ2-7 | TRBV7-8 | CASSSLVASSYEQYF
TRBJ1-5 | TRBV6-1 | CASSAEGNNQPQHF
TRBJ2-5 | TRBV20-1 | CSANFLASGTQYF
TRBJ2-7 | TRBV7-9 | CASSGGKTGVYEQYF
TRBJ1-5 | TRBV20-1 | CSARRTGRKPQHF
TRBJ2-2 | TRBV12-3/TRBV12-4 | CASSLGGGWYTGELFF
TRBJ2-6 | TRBV5-1 | CASSLDGNSGANVLTF
TRBJ2-3 | TRBV12-3/TRBV12-4 | CASSLPSTDTQYF
TRBJ1-1 | TRBV19 | CASSIQMGATEAFF
TRBJ1-1 | TRBV7-8 | CASSYDRVYTEAFF
TRBJ2-3 | TRBV28 | CASSFLSGTDTQYF
TRBJ2-3 | TRBV6-5 | CASSYARGVKATDTQYF
TRBJ2-1 | TRBV2 | CASSASRGGSYNEQFF